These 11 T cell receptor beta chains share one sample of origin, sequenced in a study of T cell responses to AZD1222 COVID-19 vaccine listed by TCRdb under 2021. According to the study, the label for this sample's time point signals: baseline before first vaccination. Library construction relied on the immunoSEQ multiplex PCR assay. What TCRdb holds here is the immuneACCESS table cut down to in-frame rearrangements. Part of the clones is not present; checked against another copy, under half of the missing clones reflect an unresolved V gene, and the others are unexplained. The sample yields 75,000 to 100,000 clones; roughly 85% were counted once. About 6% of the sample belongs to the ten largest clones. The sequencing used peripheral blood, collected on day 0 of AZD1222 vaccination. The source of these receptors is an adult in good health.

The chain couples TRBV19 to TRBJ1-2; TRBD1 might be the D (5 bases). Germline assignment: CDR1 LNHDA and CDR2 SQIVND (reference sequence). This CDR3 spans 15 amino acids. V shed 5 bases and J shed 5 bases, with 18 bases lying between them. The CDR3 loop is CASSRRDRREYGYTF. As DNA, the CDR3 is TGTGCCAGTAGTCGCCGGGACCGAAGAGAGTATGGCTACACCTTC.

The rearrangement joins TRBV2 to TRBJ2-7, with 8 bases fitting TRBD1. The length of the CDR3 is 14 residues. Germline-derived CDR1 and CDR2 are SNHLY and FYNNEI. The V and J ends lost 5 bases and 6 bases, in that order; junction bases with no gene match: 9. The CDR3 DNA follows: TGTGCCAGCAGTCGTGACAGGGGTCTAGGCGAGCAGTACTTC. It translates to CASSRDRGLGEQYF.

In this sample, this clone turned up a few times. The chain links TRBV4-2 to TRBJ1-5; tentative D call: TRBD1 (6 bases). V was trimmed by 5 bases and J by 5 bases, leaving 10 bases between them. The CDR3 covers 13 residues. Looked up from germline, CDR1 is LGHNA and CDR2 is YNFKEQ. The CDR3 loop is CASSKRGDQPQHF. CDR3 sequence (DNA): TGTGCCAGCAGCAAAAGGGGGGATCAGCCCCAGCATTTT.

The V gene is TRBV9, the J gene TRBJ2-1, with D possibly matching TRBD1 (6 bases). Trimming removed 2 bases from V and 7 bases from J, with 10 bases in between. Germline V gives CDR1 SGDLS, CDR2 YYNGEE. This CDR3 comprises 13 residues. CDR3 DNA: TGTGCCAGCAGCGTTGACGGGACAAATGAGCAGTTCTTC. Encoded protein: CASSVDGTNEQFF.

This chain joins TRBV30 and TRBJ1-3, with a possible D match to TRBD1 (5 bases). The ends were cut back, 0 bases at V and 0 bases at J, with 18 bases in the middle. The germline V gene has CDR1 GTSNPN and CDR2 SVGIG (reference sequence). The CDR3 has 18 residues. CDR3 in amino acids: CAWSVIGETVRSGNTIYF. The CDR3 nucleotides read TGTGCCTGGAGTGTAATCGGGGAGACAGTCCGCTCTGGAAACACCATATATTTT.

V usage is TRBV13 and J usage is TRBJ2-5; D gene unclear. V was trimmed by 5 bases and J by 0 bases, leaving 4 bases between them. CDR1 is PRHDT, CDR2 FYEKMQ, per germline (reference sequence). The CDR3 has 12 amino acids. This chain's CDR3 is CASSEYQETQYF. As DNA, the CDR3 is TGTGCCAGCAGCGAGTACCAAGAGACCCAGTACTTC.

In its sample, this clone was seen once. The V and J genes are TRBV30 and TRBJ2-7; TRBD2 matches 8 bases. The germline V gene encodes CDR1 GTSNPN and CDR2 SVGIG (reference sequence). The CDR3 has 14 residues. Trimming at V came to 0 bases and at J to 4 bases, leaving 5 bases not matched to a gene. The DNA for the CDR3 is TGTGCCTGGAGTGTACTTAGCGGGGCGTACGAGCAGTACTTC. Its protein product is CAWSVLSGAYEQYF.

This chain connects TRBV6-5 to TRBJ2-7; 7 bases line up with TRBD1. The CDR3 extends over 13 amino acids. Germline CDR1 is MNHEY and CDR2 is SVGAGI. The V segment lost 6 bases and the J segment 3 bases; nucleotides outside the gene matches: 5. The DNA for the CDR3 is TGTGCCAGCAGCCGGGACAGAAACTACGAGCAGTACTTC. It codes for CASSRDRNYEQYF.

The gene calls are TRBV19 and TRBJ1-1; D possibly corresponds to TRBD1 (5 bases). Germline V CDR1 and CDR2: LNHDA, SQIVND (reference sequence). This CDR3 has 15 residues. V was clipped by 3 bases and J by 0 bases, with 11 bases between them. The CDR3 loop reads CASSIGGTMNTEAFF. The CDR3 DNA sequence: TGTGCCAGTAGTATCGGGGGGACCATGAACACTGAAGCTTTCTTT. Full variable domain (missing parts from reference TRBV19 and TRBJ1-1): DGGITQSPKYLFRKEGQNVTLSCEQNLNHDAMYWYRQDPGQGLRLIYYSQIVNDFQKGDIAEGYSVSREKKESFPLTVTSAQKNPTAFYLCASSIGGTMNTEAFFGQGTRLTVV.

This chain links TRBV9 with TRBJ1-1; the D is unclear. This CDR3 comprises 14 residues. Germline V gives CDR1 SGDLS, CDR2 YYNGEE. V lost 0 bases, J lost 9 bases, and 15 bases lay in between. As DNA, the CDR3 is TGTGCCAGCAGCGTAGCGATCCGGTCTCAGAAAGCTTTCTTT. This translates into CASSVAIRSQKAFF.

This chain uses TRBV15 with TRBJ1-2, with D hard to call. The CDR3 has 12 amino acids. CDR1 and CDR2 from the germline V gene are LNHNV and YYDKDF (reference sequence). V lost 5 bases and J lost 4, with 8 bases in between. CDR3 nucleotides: TGTGCCACCAGCCCGGATTCCTATGGCTACACCTTC. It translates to CATSPDSYGYTF.